This passage covers 25 T cell receptor beta chains from one sample sequenced in a study of blood T cell repertoires in COVID-19. Profiling relied on immunoSEQ multiplex PCR, and the TCRdb table lists in-frame clones only, not all of them. Here the sample spans over 200,000 clones, about 89% being singletons. The specimen was PBMCs or T cells enriched from blood (not recorded which). These receptor sequences come from a human donor in a cohort exposed to, infected with or recovered from COVID-19 (not recorded which). The donor label of this sample is uncertain.

The J gene is TRBJ2-2, the V gene TRBV21-1; the table's D call TRBD1 went unverified against the DNA. TRBV21-1 is a pseudogene. The CDR3 runs 17 residues. The CDR3 coding sequence is TGTGCCAGCAGCAGAATGGGACAGGGTGAAGGTTCCGGGGAGCTGTTTTTT. Its protein product is CASSRMGQGEGSGELFF.

The CDR3 spells CAWDRGLAKNIQYF. The CDR3 bases are TGTGCCTGGGACAGGGGACTAGCCAAAAACATTCAGTACTTC. The rearrangement uses TRBV30 and TRBJ2-4; 8 bases align to TRBD1. Germline assignment: CDR1 GTSNPN and CDR2 SVGIG (reference sequence). The CDR3 is 14 amino acids. The ends lost 5 bases at V and 0 bases at J; junction bases unmatched: 3.

The count of this clone is one. The chain combines TRBV21-1 with TRBJ1-1; the table's D gene call, TRBD1, was not cross checked with the DNA. TRBV21-1 counts as a pseudogene. CDR3 size: 17 residues. This CDR3 reads CASSKRSTGVGNTEAFF. CDR3 DNA: TGTGCCAGCAGCAAAAGGTCCACAGGGGTTGGTAACACTGAAGCTTTCTTT.

The gene calls are TRBV19 and TRBJ2-6; 7 bases line up with TRBD1. This CDR3 contains 15 residues. V was clipped by 5 bases and J by 2 bases; unmatched bases: 3. Germline V gives CDR1 LNHDA, CDR2 SQIVND (reference sequence). In nucleotides, the CDR3 is TGTGCCAGTAGTGCCCAGGGGGCTGGGGCCAACGTCCTGACTTTC. Its translation: CASSAQGAGANVLTF. Full variable domain (missing parts from reference TRBV19 and TRBJ2-6): DGGITQSPKYLFRKEGQNVTLSCEQNLNHDAMYWYRQDPGQGLRLIYYSQIVNDFQKGDIAEGYSVSREKKESFPLTVTSAQKNPTAFYLCASSAQGAGANVLTFGAGSRLTVL.

The J gene is TRBJ2-1, the V gene TRBV9; D call uncertain. V shed 1 base and J shed 6 bases, with 11 bases lying between them. CDR1 and CDR2 from the germline V gene are SGDLS and YYNGEE. This CDR3 region has 14 residues. CDR3 amino acids: CASSVPTEFNEQFF. In DNA, the CDR3 is TGTGCCAGCAGCGTACCCACGGAGTTCAATGAGCAGTTCTTC.

The gene calls are TRBV6-5 and TRBJ1-6; 8 positions agree with TRBD1. The CDR3 extends over 15 amino acids. Germline-derived CDR1 and CDR2 are MNHEY and SVGAGI. J gave up 2 bases and V 7 bases, and 4 bases lay outside the gene matches. CDR3 sequence reads: CASTKQGAYNSPLHF. CDR3 DNA sequence: TGTGCCAGCACCAAACAGGGGGCCTATAATTCACCCCTCCACTTT.

The V gene is TRBV27, the J gene TRBJ1-2; no reliable D call. The CDR3 sequence is 13 residues long. The V gene lost 3 bases and the J gene lost 3 bases, with 8 bases spanning the gap. Looked up from germline, CDR1 is MNHEY and CDR2 is SMNVEV (reference sequence). This CDR3 reads CASSLTPDYGYTF. CDR3 bases: TGTGCCAGCAGTTTGACACCAGACTATGGCTACACCTTC.

The chain has TRBV7-8 and TRBJ1-3; D is possibly TRBD1 (5 bases). V lost 5 bases and J lost 0, with 11 bases in between. CDR1 is SGHVS, CDR2 FQNEAQ, per germline. The CDR3 runs 15 residues. The CDR3 region is CASSIGGGSGNTIYF. CDR3 in DNA: TGTGCCAGCAGCATCGGGGGGGGCTCTGGAAACACCATATATTTT.

This chain's CDR3 is CASSSRQGAYNSPLHF. DNA for the CDR3: TGTGCCAGTAGTTCCCGACAGGGAGCCTATAATTCACCCCTCCACTTT. The rearrangement joins TRBV19 to TRBJ1-6; 7 bases map to TRBD1. The CDR3 has 16 residues. Germline V gene sequence: CDR1 LNHDA, CDR2 SQIVND (reference sequence). V lost 5 bases, J lost 2 bases, and 6 bases stayed unmatched.

V is TRBV11-2 and J is TRBJ1-4, with TRBD1 matching over 9 bases. CDR3 length: 16 residues. The trim removed 2 bases at V and 8 bases at J, leaving 9 bases unmatched. Looked up from germline, CDR1 is SGHAT and CDR2 is FQNNGV. CDR3 coding DNA: TGTGCCAGCAGCTTAACGGGACAGGGTCTTTTGGAAAAACTGTTTTTT. It yields the protein CASSLTGQGLLEKLFF. The full variable domain, rest sourced from reference TRBV11-2 and TRBJ1-4, is EAGVAQSPRYKIIEKRQSVAFWCNPISGHATLYWYQQILGQGPKLLIQFQNNGVVDDSQLPKDRFSAERLKGVDSTLKIQPAKLEDSAVYLCASSLTGQGLLEKLFFGSGTQLSVL.

The CDR3 reads CASGQLGTRGLNSPLHF. The CDR3 coding sequence is TGTGCCAGTGGACAGCTAGGAACCAGGGGGCTTAATTCACCCCTCCACTTT. The gene calls are TRBV27 and TRBJ1-6; TRBD1 agrees at 8 bases. From germline, CDR1 is MNHEY and CDR2 SMNVEV (reference sequence). V shed 9 bases and J 6 bases; nucleotides not matched to a gene: 16. The CDR3 is 17 residues long.

V usage is TRBV5-6 and J usage is TRBJ1-2; no clear D. This CDR3 region has 15 residues. Germline CDR1 and CDR2: SGHDT and YYEEEE. Trimming cost V 4 bases and J 8 bases, with 21 bases left between them. The CDR3 loop is CASSPGAWSSGGYTF. In DNA, the CDR3 is TGTGCCAGCAGCCCGGGCGCCTGGAGTTCGGGAGGCTACACCTTC.

The genes are TRBV14 and TRBJ1-4, with D possibly being TRBD1 (5 bases). This CDR3 spans 17 amino acids. The germline V gene has CDR1 SGHDN and CDR2 FVKESK. Deletions cut 0 bases from V and 8 bases from J, with 19 bases between. CDR3 residues: CASSQDRAGHRHEKLFF. The CDR3 DNA reads TGTGCCAGCAGCCAAGATCGTGCGGGGCATAGGCACGAAAAACTGTTTTTT.

This chain links TRBV19 with TRBJ2-2, with TRBD2 as a possible D gene (5 bases). The CDR3 extends over 15 amino acids. The germline V and J ends were trimmed by 7 bases and 7 bases, with 19 bases remaining between them. CDR1 and CDR2 (germline): LNHDA, SQIVND (reference sequence). The CDR3: CASTLNAGFLGELFF. The CDR3 region has the DNA TGTGCCAGTACCCTGAATGCGGGCTTCCTCGGGGAGCTGTTTTTT.

The chain joins TRBV10-3 to TRBJ1-6; the match to TRBD1 covers 9 bases. The length of the CDR3 is 13 residues. The junction had 5 bases not matched to a gene; V was cut back by 8 bases and J by 9 bases. Per germline, CDR1 ENHRY and CDR2 SYGVKD. CDR3 sequence (DNA): TGTGCCATCTGGGACAGGGAGGGTTCACCCCTCCACTTT. It encodes CAIWDREGSPLHF.

This chain joins TRBV18 and TRBJ1-6; D gene unclear. This CDR3 is 16 amino acids long. The germline CDR1 and CDR2 sequences are KGHSH and LQKENI. V was cut by 4 bases and J by 8 bases, with 18 bases left in between. The CDR3 coding sequence is TGTGCCAGCTCACGGGCCGGCAAGATAGGTGATTCACCCCTCCACTTT. Encoded protein: CASSRAGKIGDSPLHF.

CDR3 loop: CASSSPAGYEQFF. The CDR3 coding sequence is TGTGCCAGCTCGAGTCCGGCAGGGTATGAGCAGTTCTTC. This chain connects TRBV18 to TRBJ2-1; perhaps TRBD1 as D (5 bases). Per the germline V gene, CDR1 is KGHSH and CDR2 is LQKENI. This CDR3 has 13 residues. Trimming stripped 6 bases from V and 8 bases from J, with 14 bases between.

The chain employs TRBV10-3 and TRBJ1-1; D unclear. The CDR3 is 15 amino acids. V lost 10 bases to trimming and J lost 5 bases, with 23 bases between them. CDR1 and CDR2 from the germline V gene are ENHRY and SYGVKD. CDR3 in amino acids: CATSFGLGEGTEAFF. CDR3 sequence (DNA): TGTGCCACGTCTTTCGGACTCGGGGAGGGAACTGAAGCTTTCTTT.

This chain uses TRBV9 with TRBJ2-1, with 7 bases fitting TRBD2. The CDR3 is 16 residues long. V was clipped by 0 bases and J by 5 bases; unmatched bases: 8. Germline loops: CDR1 SGDLS, CDR2 YYNGEE. In nucleotides, the CDR3 is TGTGCCAGCAGCGTAGAGGGGCGGGGGAGCAACAATGAGCAGTTCTTC. It translates to CASSVEGRGSNNEQFF.

The genes are TRBV9 and TRBJ2-3, with D possibly being TRBD2 (6 bases). The CDR3 is made up of 14 amino acids. The V end lost 4 bases, the J end lost 2 bases, and 11 bases lay between the germline ends. From germline, CDR1 is SGDLS and CDR2 YYNGEE. The CDR3 here is CASSIGGATDTQYF. The CDR3 DNA follows: TGTGCCAGCAGCATTGGCGGGGCCACAGATACGCAGTATTTT.

CDR3 bases: TGCGCCAGCAGCTTGCACGGGACAGGGTCCAGTGAGCAGTTCTTC. Translation gives CASSLHGTGSSEQFF. This chain joins TRBV5-1 and TRBJ2-1, with 9 bases fitting TRBD1. Germline V lookup: CDR1 SGHRS, CDR2 YFSETQ. J lost 9 bases, V lost 1 base, and 8 bases had no gene match. This CDR3 has 15 residues.

This rearrangement joins TRBV6-1 to TRBJ1-2; 10 bases align to TRBD1. The germline gives CDR1 MNHNS, CDR2 SASEGT. V was clipped by 4 bases and J by 2 bases; unmatched bases: 10. The CDR3 totals 17 residues. CDR3: CASSVTGTGDANYGYTF. The CDR3 DNA reads TGTGCCAGCAGTGTAACCGGGACAGGGGACGCAAACTATGGCTACACCTTC.

The table lists this clone with a count of one. CDR3 DNA: TGTGCCAGCAGCCCCGGACAGCAAGAGACCCAGTACTTC. Translating it yields CASSPGQQETQYF. The chain employs TRBV21-1 and TRBJ2-5; the table gives TRBD1 as D, unverified against the DNA. TRBV21-1 is listed as a pseudogene. CDR3 length: 13 amino acids.

In this sample, this clone turned up many times. CDR3 amino acids: CASKESGGPVPDREYF. CDR3 nucleotides: TGTGCCAGTAAAGAGAGCGGGGGGCCAGTACCCGATAGAGAGTATTTT. The V gene is TRBV19, the J gene TRBJ2-3; 9 nucleotides match TRBD2. J lost 13 bases, V lost 7 bases, and 21 bases had no gene match. Germline CDR1 is LNHDA and CDR2 is SQIVND (reference sequence). The CDR3 is 16 residues long. The whole variable domain, remainder taken from reference TRBV19 and TRBJ2-3, is DGGITQSPKYLFRKEGQNVTLSCEQNLNHDAMYWYRQDPGQGLRLIYYSQIVNDFQKGDIAEGYSVSREKKESFPLTVTSAQKNPTAFYLCASKESGGPVPDREYFGPGTRLTVL.

This clone was found once. J is TRBJ1-4 and V is TRBV4-1; D might be TRBD1 (6 bases). The CDR3 has 16 amino acids. Germline CDR1 reads MGHRA; CDR2 reads YSYEKL. V was pared by 1 base and J by 4 bases, with 13 bases between. The CDR3 loop is CASSQVREQGNEKLFF. The DNA of the CDR3 is TGCGCCAGCAGCCAAGTTCGGGAACAGGGTAATGAAAAACTGTTTTTT.